Below, one TCR beta chain is given with its context. Its antigen is unknown. TCRdb re-called the 5' RACE reads and gives one entry per CDR3 protein, without DNA. This sample contains approximately 120,000 distinct CDR3 sequences. This entry comes from a study of monozygotic twins with inflammatory bowel disease. Germline lookup yields CDR1 MNHNS and CDR2 SASEGT. The CDR3 sequence is 15 residues long. Overall study findings and caveats: Whereas healthy co-twins had higher TCRbeta diversity (inverse Simpson), IBD patients had lower diversity.

The V call is TRBV6-1, the J call TRBJ2-2. The sample comprised blood. This TCR was recovered from a human donor with ulcerative colitis or Crohn's disease, or a healthy co-twin of an affected twin (not recorded which). CDR3 sequence reads: CASSPEELYTGELFF.